This TCR beta chain was recovered during a study of cytomegalovirus exposure and HLA in healthy donors. This clone was observed a handful of times. Its antigen is unidentified. With 60 Vbeta and 13 Jbeta primers, the PCR was carried out. Repertoires were generated with immunoSEQ multiplex PCR, while TCRdb's copy carries only in-frame clones and drops some. The table shows approximately 170,000 clones, with 70% occurring only once. CDR3 length equals 14 residues. Germline V gene lookup returns CDR1 LNHDA and CDR2 SQIVND (reference sequence). Trimming shortened V by 5 bases and J by 3 bases, and 13 bases separated the two germline ends. The donors were healthy bone marrow donors. General study results and limits: Cytomegalovirus association was assigned to about 150 TCR beta chains. Prior analysis indicated that the majority of TCR beta V segments exhibited productivity approximately 90% or approximately 30% of the time.

J is TRBJ1-1 and V is TRBV19, with D perhaps TRBD1 (5 bases). The clonotype was recovered from a man younger than 35 in good health and CMV-seropositive. Sequencing input: PBMCs. In nucleotides, the CDR3 is TGTGCCAGTAGTGTGACAGTAACGGACACTGAAGCTTTCTTT. This translates into CASSVTVTDTEAFF.